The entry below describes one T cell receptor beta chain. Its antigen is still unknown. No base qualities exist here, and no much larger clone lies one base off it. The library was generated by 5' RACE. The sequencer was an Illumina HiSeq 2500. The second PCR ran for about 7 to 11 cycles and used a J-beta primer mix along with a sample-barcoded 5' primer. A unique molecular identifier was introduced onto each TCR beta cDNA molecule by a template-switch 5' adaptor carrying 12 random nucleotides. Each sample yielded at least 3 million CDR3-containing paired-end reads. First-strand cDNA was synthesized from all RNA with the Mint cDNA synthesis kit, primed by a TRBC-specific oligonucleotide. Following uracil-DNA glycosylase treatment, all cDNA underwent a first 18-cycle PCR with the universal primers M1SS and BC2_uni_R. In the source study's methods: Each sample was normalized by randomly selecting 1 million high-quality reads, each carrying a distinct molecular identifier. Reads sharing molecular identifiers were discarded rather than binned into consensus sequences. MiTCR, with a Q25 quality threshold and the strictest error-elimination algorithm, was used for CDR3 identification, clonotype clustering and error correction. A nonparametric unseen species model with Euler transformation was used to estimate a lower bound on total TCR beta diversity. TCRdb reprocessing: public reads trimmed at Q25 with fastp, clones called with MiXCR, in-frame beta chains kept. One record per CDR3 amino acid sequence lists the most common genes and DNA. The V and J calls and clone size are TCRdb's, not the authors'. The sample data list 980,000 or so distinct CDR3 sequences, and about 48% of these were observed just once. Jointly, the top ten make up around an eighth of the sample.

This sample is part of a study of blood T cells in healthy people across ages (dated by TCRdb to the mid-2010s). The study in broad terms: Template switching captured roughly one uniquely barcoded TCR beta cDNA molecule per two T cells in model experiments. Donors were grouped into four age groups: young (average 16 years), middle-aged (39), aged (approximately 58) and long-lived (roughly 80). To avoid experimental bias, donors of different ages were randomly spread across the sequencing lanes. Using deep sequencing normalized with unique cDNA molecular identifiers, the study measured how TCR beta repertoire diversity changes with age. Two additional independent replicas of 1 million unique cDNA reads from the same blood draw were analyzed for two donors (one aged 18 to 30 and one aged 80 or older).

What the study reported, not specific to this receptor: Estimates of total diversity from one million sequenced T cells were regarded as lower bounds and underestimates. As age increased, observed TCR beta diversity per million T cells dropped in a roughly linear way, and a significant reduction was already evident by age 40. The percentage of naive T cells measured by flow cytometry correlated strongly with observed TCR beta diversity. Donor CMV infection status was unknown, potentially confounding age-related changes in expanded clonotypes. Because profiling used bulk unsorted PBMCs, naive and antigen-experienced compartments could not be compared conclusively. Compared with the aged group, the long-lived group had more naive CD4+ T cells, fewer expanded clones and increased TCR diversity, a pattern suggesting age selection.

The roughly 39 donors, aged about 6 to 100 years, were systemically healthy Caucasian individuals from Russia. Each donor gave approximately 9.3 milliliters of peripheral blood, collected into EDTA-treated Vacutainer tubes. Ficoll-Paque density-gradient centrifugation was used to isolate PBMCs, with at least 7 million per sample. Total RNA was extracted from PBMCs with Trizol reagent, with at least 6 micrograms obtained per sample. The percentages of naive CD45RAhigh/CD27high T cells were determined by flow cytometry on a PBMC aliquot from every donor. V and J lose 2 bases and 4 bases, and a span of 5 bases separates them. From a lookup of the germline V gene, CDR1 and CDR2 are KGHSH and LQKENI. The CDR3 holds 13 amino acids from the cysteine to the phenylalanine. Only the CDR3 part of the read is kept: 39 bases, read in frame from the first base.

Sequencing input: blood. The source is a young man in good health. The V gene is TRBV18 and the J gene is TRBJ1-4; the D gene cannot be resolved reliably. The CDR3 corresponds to CASSPDGNEKLFF. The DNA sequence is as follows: TGTGCCAGCTCACCAGATGGTAATGAAAAACTGTTTTTT.